This TCR beta chain was profiled in a study of T cells after yellow fever vaccination. Findings and limits, study-wide: It was a small share of clonotypes that appeared in both CD4 and CD8 compartments. In post-booster samples, most primary-vaccination clones reappeared (just under 97% CD4, about 90% CD8).

This clonotype has just a few counts. Its antigen is unidentified. The CDR3 spans 13 residues. Germline values: CDR1 MGHRA, CDR2 YSYEKL. Trimming cost V 8 bases and J 6 bases, with 16 bases left between them. Universal primer sites and UMIs were introduced during 5'RACE template-switching synthesis of TCR cDNA. TCRdb independently ran MiXCR on the 5' RACE reads; one entry per CDR3 protein. The repertoire holds around 260,000 distinct CDR3 sequences, with about 5.2% as singletons. This chain links TRBV4-1 with TRBJ1-1, with D tentatively TRBD1 (5 bases). The starting material was CD4+ T cells sorted from PBMCs, obtained on the day of the yellow fever booster vaccination. This receptor was obtained from a man aged 18 to 29 who received the YFV17D yellow fever vaccine. CDR3 bases: TGCGCCAGCGGGGACTTTCGAAGCGCTGAAGCTTTCTTT. Its protein is CASGDFRSAEAFF.